This TCR beta chain derives from a study of blood T cell repertoires in COVID-19. Germline V CDR1 and CDR2: ENHRY, SYGVKD. The CDR3 extends over 15 amino acids. Trimming cost V 8 bases and J 0 bases, with 13 bases left between them. Authors' analysis steps: Reference gene primer amplification gave estimated nucleated cell counts. Clones were sequenced by immunoSEQ multiplex PCR, and TCRdb holds only the in-frame ones, with some missing. V and J calls and clone size are copied from that table; D and trimming were computed from the DNA. The top ten clones hold 1.3% of a sample with 290,000 or so clones, 70% to 90% of them seen once.

The V call is TRBV10-3, the J call TRBJ2-2, with TRBD1 as a possible D gene (5 bases). The receptor was derived from a man between 65 and 85 years old with acute or convalescent COVID-19. The specimen sequenced was peripheral blood. As DNA, the CDR3 is TGTGCCATCGGTGGCGGACAATCGAACACCGGGGAGCTGTTTTTT. This translates into CAIGGGQSNTGELFF.